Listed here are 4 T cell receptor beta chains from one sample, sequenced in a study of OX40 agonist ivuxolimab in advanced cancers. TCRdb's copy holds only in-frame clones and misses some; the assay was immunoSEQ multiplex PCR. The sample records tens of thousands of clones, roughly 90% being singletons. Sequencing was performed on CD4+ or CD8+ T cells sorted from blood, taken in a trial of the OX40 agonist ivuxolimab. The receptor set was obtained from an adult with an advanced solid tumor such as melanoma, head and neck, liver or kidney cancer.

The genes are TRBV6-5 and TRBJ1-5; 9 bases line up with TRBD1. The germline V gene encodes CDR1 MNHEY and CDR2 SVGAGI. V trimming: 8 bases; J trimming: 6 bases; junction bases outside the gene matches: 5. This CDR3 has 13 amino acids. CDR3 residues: CASQQGAGQPQHF. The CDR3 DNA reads TGTGCCAGCCAACAGGGGGCTGGTCAGCCCCAGCATTTT.

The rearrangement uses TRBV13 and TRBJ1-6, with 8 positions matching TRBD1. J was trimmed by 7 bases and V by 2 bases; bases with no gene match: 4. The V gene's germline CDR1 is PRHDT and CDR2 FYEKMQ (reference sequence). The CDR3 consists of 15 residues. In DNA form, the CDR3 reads TGTGCCAGCAGCTTACAGGGGGCGAGAAATTCACCCCTCCACTTT. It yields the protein CASSLQGARNSPLHF.

As DNA, the CDR3 is TGTGCCAGCAGTTTATCGTGGGGTAGCAATGAGCAGTTCTTC. Its protein product is CASSLSWGSNEQFF. The chain couples TRBV27 to TRBJ2-1; no clear D gene. The germline V gene has CDR1 MNHEY and CDR2 SMNVEV (reference sequence). The CDR3 has 14 amino acids. Deletions cut 0 bases from V and 6 bases from J, with 9 bases between.

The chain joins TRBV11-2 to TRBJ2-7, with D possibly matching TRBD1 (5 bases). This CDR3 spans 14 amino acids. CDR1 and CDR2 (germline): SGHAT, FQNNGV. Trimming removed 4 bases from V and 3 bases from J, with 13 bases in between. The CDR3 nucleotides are TGTGCCAGCAGCTACCAGGGATTTAGCTACGAGCAGTACTTC. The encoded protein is CASSYQGFSYEQYF.